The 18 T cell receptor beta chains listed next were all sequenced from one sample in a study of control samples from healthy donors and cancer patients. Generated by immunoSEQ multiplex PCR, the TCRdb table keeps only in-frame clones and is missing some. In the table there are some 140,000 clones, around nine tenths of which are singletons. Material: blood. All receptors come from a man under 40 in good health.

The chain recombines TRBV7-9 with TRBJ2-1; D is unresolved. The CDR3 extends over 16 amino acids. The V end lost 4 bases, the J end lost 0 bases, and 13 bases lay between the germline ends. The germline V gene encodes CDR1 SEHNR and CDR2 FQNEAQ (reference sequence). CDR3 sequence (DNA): TGTGCCAGCAGCTCCTCTAGAACGGGCTCCTACAATGAGCAGTTCTTC. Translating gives CASSSSRTGSYNEQFF. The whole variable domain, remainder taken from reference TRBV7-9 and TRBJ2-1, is DTGVSQNPRHKITKRGQNVTFRCDPISEHNRLYWYRQTLGQGPEFLTYFQNEAQLEKSRLLSDRFSAERPKGSFSTLEIQRTEQGDSAMYLCASSSSRTGSYNEQFFGPGTRLTVL.

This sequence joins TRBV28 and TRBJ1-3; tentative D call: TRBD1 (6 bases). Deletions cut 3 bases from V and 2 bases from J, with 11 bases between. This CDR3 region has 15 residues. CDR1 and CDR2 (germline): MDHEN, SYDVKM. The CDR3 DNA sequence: TGTGCCAGCAGTTTTGGGAGGGGGGCTGGAAACACCATATATTTT. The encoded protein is CASSFGRGAGNTIYF.

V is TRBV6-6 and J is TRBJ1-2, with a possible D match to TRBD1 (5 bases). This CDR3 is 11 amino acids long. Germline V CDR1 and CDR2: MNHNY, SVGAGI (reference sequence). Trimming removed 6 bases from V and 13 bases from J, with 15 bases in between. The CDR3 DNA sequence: TGTGCCAGCAGGATTGAGGGGAAACTCACCTTC. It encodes CASRIEGKLTF.

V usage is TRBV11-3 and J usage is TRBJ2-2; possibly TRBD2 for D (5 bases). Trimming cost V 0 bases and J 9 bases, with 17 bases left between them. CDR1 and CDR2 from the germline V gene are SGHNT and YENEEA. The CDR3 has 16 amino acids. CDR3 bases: TGTGCCAGCAGCTTAGATACGGCCCGTGGGGAGTGGGAGCTGTTTTTT. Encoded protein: CASSLDTARGEWELFF. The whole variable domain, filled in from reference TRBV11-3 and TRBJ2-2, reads EAGVVQSPRYKIIEKKQPVAFWCNPISGHNTLYWYLQNLGQGPELLIRYENEEAVDDSQLPKDRFSAERLKGVDSTLKIQPAELGDSAVYLCASSLDTARGEWELFFGEGSRLTVL.

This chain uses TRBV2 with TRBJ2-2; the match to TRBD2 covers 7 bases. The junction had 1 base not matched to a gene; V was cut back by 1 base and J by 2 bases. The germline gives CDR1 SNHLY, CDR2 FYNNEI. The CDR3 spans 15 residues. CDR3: CASSEVGLNTGELFF. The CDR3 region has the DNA TGTGCCAGCAGTGAAGTGGGACTAAACACCGGGGAGCTGTTTTTT.

CDR3 nucleotides: TGTGCCTGGAGCCGACAGAGGGACACTGAAGCTTTCTTT. Residues: CAWSRQRDTEAFF. This chain uses TRBV30 with TRBJ1-1; D might be TRBD1 (5 bases). V shed 3 bases and J shed 3 bases, with 11 bases lying between them. CDR3 length: 13 residues. The germline gives CDR1 GTSNPN, CDR2 SVGIG (reference sequence).

CDR3 sequence (DNA): TGTGCCTGGGACCTCGGTGCGGGGGCTGACGAGCAGTACTTC. Translated, it gives CAWDLGAGADEQYF. This chain links TRBV30 with TRBJ2-7, with TRBD2 as a possible D gene (7 bases). Germline V gives CDR1 GTSNPN, CDR2 SVGIG (reference sequence). The CDR3 spans 14 residues. V was cut by 5 bases and J by 5 bases, with 19 bases left in between.

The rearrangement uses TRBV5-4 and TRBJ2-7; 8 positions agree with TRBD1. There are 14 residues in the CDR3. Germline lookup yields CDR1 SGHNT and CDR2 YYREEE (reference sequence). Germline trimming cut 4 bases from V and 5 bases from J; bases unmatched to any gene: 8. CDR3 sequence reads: CASSRDRSGDEQYF. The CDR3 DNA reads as TGTGCCAGCAGCCGGGACAGGTCAGGCGACGAGCAGTACTTC.

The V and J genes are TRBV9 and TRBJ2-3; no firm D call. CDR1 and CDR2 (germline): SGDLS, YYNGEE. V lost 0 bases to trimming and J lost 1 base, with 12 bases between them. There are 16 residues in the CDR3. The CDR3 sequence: CASSVVWPPGTDTQYF. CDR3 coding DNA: TGTGCCAGCAGCGTAGTGTGGCCCCCTGGCACAGATACGCAGTATTTT.

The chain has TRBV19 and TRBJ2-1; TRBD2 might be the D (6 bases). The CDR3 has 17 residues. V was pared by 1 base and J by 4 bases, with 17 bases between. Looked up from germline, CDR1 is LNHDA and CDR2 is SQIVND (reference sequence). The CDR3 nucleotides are TGTGCCAGTAGTATAGGTCGTCTGCTAGCGAGGTACAATGAGCAGTTCTTC. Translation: CASSIGRLLARYNEQFF.

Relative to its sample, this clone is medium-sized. The CDR3 bases are TGTGCCAGCAGTTTTTGGACCGACAACACTGAAGCTTTCTTT. It yields the protein CASSFWTDNTEAFF. The V call is TRBV28, the J call TRBJ1-1; D gene unclear. The ends were cut back, 3 bases at V and 2 bases at J, with 10 bases in the middle. The CDR3 covers 14 residues. The V gene's germline CDR1 is MDHEN and CDR2 SYDVKM.

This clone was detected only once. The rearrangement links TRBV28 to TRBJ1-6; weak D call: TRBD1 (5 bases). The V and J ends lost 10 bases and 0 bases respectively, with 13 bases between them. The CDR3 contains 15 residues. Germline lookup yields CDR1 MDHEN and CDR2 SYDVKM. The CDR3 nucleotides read TGTGCCACCCGAGACAGCAGCTCCTATAATTCACCCCTCCACTTT. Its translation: CATRDSSSYNSPLHF. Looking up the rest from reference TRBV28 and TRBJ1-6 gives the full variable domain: DVKVTQSSRYLVKRTGEKVFLECVQDMDHENMFWYRQDPGLGLRLIYFSYDVKMKEKGDIPEGYSVSREKKERFSLILESASTNQTSMYLCATRDSSSYNSPLHFGNGTRLTVT.

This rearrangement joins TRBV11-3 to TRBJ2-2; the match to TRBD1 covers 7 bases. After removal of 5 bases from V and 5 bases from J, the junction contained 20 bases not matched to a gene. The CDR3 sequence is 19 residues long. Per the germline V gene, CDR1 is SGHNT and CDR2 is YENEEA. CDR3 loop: CASSPISTLQTGRTGELFF. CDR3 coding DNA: TGTGCCAGCAGCCCTATTTCCACTCTCCAGACAGGGCGTACCGGGGAGCTGTTTTTT.

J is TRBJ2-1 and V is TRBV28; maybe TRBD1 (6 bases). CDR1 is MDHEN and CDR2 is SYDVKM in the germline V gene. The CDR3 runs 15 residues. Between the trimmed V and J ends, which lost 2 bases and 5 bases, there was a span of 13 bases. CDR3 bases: TGTGCCAGCAGTTTAGTCAGGGGAGCCCACAATGAGCAGTTCTTC. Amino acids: CASSLVRGAHNEQFF.

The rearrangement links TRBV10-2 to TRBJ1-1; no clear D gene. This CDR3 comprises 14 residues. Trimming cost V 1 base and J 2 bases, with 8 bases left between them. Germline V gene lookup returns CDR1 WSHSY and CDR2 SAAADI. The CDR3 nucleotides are TGCGCCAGCAGTGAGTTTAACACCAACACTGAAGCTTTCTTT. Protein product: CASSEFNTNTEAFF.

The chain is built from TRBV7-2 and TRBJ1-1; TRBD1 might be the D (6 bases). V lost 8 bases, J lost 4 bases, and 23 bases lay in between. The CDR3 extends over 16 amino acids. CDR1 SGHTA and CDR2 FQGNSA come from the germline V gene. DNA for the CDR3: TGTGCCAGCCTATTAAAGATCCCGGGGGCGGGCACTGAAGCTTTCTTT. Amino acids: CASLLKIPGAGTEAFF.

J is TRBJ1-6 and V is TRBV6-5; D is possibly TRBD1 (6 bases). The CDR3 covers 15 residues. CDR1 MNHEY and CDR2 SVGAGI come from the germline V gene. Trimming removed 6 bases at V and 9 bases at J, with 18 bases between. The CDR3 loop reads CASSPNPQGSSPLHF. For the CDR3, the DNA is TGTGCCAGCAGCCCGAATCCACAGGGCTCTTCACCCCTCCACTTT.

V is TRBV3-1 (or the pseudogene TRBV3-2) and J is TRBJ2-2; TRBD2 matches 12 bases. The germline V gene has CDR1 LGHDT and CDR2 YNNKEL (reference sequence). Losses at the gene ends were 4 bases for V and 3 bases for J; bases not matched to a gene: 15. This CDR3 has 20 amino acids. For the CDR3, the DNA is TGTGCCAGCAGCCCTTCCCCCGGGAGAACTAGCGGGAGGTACACCGGGGAGCTGTTTTTT. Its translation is CASSPSPGRTSGRYTGELFF.